These 3 T cell receptor beta chains were all obtained from the same sample, sequenced in a study of graft-versus-host responses after intestinal transplantation. Generated by immunoSEQ multiplex PCR, the TCRdb table keeps only in-frame clones and is missing some. Altogether tens of thousands of clones are present, roughly 93% being singletons, with the ten largest covering 0.49%. No antigen has been identified for these receptors. The material sequenced was unstimulated CD8+ T cells sorted from spleen or lymph node cells, taken before intestinal transplant. The receptor source for this set is a human donor who received an intestinal transplant.

The V and J genes are TRBV25-1 and TRBJ1-4; 9 bases match TRBD1. This CDR3 has 17 residues. J was trimmed by 7 bases and V by 4 bases; bases with no gene match: 13. CDR1 and CDR2 from the germline V gene are MGHDK and SYGVNS. For the CDR3, the DNA is TGTGCCAGCAGTGGTCTCCCGGGACAGGGCCAGATTGAAAAACTGTTTTTT. Translated: CASSGLPGQGQIEKLFF.

V gene TRBV4-1 combines with J gene TRBJ2-5; 7 bases are a match to TRBD1. Per the germline V gene, CDR1 is MGHRA and CDR2 is YSYEKL. The CDR3 runs 17 residues. The trim removed 0 bases at V and 0 bases at J, leaving 7 bases unmatched. This chain's CDR3 is CASSQDPTGSHQETQYF. DNA of the CDR3: TGCGCCAGCAGCCAAGATCCGACAGGGAGTCACCAAGAGACCCAGTACTTC.

The V call is TRBV27, the J call TRBJ1-1, with D uncertain. CDR3 size: 14 residues. CDR1 and CDR2 from the germline V gene are MNHEY and SMNVEV (reference sequence). Trimming left V 2 bases short and J 1 base short, with 8 bases between. This CDR3 reads CASSLRGWNTEAFF. CDR3 nucleotides: TGTGCCAGCAGTTTACGGGGTTGGAACACTGAAGCTTTCTTT.